The 6 T cell receptor beta chains presented below share a single source sample, sequenced in a study of cytomegalovirus exposure and HLA in healthy donors. Data came from immunoSEQ multiplex PCR; TCRdb stores just in-frame clones and leaves some out. The sample yields more than 150,000 clones, 75% to 90% seen once. Input material: PBMCs. These receptors were collected from a man between 18 and 29 years old in good health and CMV-seropositive.

The V call is TRBV28, the J call TRBJ1-2; TRBD1 matches at 7 bases. Germline V gene lookup returns CDR1 MDHEN and CDR2 SYDVKM. The CDR3 covers 14 residues. With 6 bases clipped from V and 4 bases from J, the junction kept 8 bases outside the gene matches. Here the CDR3 DNA reads TGTGCCAGCAGCCTACAGGGGTCACTCTATGGCTACACCTTC. Encoded protein: CASSLQGSLYGYTF.

The chain is built from TRBV27 and TRBJ1-1, with D perhaps matching TRBD1 (6 bases). Germline V lookup: CDR1 MNHEY, CDR2 SMNVEV (reference sequence). With 0 bases removed from V and 11 bases from J, the gap between germline ends came to 16 bases. CDR3 length equals 14 residues. The CDR3 reads CASSLSGAPLTAFF. Written as DNA, the CDR3 is TGTGCCAGCAGTTTATCGGGGGCACCTCTCACGGCTTTCTTT.

This clone was recorded only once. The rearrangement links TRBV28 to TRBJ2-3, with a weak D call TRBD2 (6 bases). The CDR3 totals 15 residues. Trimming shortened V by 4 bases and J by 0 bases, and 11 bases separated the two germline ends. Germline loops: CDR1 MDHEN, CDR2 SYDVKM. CDR3 in DNA: TGTGCCAGCAGTTCCTCAGCGGGTAGCACAGATACGCAGTATTTT. This codes for CASSSSAGSTDTQYF.

V and J are TRBV9 and TRBJ2-7; 10 nucleotides agree with TRBD2. Trimming took 5 bases from V and 5 from J; bases not matched to a gene: 7. CDR1 is SGDLS, CDR2 YYNGEE, per germline. The CDR3 loop spans 14 amino acids. CDR3 nucleotide sequence: TGTGCCAGCAGTCCCGGGACTAGCGCCCACGAGCAGTACTTC. As protein: CASSPGTSAHEQYF.

The rearrangement uses TRBV5-4 and TRBJ2-5, with 7 bases identical to TRBD2. With 4 bases clipped from V and 1 base from J, the junction kept 4 bases outside the gene matches. CDR1 and CDR2 (germline): SGHNT, YYREEE (reference sequence). The CDR3 runs to 14 residues. This CDR3 reads CASSVTSAQETQYF. CDR3 coding DNA: TGTGCCAGCAGCGTCACTAGCGCCCAAGAGACCCAGTACTTC.

The chain carries TRBV4-2 and TRBJ2-3; 8 bases are a match to TRBD2. With 4 bases clipped from V and 0 bases from J, the junction kept 9 bases outside the gene matches. Per germline, CDR1 LGHNA and CDR2 YNFKEQ. The CDR3 is 17 amino acids. The CDR3 coding sequence is TGTGCCAGCAGCCTACGTGGTAGCGGGATGAGCACAGATACGCAGTATTTT. Its protein is CASSLRGSGMSTDTQYF.